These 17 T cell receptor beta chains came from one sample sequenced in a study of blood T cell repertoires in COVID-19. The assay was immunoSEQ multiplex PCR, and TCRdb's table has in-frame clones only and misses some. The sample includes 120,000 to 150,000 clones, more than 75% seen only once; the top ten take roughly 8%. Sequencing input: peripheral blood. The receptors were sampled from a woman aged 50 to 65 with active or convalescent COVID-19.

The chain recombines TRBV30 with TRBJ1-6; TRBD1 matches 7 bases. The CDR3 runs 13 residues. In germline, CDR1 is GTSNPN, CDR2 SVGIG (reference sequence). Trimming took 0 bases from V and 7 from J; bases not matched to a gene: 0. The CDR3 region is CAWSVQGNSPLHF. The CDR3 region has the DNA TGTGCCTGGAGTGTACAGGGGAATTCACCCCTCCACTTT.

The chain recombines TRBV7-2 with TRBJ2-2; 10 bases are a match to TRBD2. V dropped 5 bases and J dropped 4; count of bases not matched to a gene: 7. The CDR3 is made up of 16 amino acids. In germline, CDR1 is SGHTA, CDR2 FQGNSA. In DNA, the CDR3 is TGTGCCAGCAGCCTACTAGCGGGATCGGGCACCGGGGAGCTGTTTTTT. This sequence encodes CASSLLAGSGTGELFF.

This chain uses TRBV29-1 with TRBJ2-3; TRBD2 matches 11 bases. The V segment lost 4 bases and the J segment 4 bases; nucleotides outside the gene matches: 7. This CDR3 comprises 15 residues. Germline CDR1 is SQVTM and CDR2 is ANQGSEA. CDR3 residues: CSVAPRLAGPDTQYF. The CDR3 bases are TGCAGCGTTGCCCCCCGACTAGCGGGGCCAGATACGCAGTATTTT.

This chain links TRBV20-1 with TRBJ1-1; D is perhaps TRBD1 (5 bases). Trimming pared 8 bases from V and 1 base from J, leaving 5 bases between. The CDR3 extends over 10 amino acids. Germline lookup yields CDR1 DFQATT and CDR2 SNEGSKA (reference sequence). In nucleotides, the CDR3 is TGCAGTCAGGGGAACACTGAAGCTTTCTTT. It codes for CSQGNTEAFF.

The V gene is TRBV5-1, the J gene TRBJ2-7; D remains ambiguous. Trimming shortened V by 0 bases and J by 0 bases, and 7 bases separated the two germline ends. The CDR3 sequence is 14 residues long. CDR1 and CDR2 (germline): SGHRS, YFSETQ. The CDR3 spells CASSLDSLSYEQYF. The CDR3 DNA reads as TGCGCCAGCAGCTTGGACTCGCTCTCCTACGAGCAGTACTTC.

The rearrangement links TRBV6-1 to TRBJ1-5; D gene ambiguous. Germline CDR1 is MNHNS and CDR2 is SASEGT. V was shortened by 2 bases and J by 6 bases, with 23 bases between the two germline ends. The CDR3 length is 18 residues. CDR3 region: CASSEILGGRGAGQPQHF. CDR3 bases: TGTGCCAGCAGTGAAATTTTGGGAGGGAGAGGTGCTGGTCAGCCCCAGCATTTT.

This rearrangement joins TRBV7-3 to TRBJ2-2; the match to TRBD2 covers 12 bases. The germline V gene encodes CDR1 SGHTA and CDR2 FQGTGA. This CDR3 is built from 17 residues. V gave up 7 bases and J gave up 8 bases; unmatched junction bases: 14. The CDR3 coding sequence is TGTGCCAGCACCCTGCCTGTGACTAGCGGGGGCACGGGGGAGCTGTTTTTT. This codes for CASTLPVTSGGTGELFF.

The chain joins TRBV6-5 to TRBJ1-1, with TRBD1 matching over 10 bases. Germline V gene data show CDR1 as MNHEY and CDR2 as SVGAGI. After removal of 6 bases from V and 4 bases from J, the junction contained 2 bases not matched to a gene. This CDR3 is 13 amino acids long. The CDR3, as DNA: TGTGCCAGCAGACGGACAGGGGGCACTGAAGCTTTCTTT. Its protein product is CASRRTGGTEAFF.

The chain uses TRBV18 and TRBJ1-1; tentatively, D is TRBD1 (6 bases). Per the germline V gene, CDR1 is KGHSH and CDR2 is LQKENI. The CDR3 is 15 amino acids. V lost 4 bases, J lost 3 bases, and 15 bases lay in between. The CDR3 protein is CASSLGHREYTEAFF. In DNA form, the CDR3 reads TGTGCCAGCTCACTGGGACACAGGGAGTACACTGAAGCTTTCTTT.

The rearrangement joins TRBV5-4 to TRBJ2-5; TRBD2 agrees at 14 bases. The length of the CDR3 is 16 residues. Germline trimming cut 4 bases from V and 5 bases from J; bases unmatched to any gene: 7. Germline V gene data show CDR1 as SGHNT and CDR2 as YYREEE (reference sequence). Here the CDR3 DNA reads TGTGCCAGCAGCGTGGGACTAGCGGGGGCAGGGGAGACCCAGTACTTC. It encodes CASSVGLAGAGETQYF.

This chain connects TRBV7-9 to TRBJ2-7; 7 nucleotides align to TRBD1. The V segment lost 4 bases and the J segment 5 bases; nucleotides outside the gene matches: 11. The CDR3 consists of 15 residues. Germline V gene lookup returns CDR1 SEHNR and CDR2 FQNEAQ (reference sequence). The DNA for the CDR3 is TGTGCCAGCAGCTCCCCGACAGGGTACGGGGACGAGCAGTACTTC. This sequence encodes CASSSPTGYGDEQYF.

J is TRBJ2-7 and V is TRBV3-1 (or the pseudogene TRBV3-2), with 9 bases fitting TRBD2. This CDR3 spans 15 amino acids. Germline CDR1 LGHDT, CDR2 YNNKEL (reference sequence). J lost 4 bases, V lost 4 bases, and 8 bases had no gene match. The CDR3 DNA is TGTGCCAGCAGCCTTCACGGCGGGGGGGCGTACGAGCAGTACTTC. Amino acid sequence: CASSLHGGGAYEQYF.

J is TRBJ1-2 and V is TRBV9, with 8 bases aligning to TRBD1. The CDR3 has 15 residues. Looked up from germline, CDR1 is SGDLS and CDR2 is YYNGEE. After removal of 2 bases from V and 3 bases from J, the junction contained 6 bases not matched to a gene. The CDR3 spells CASSVTGQDYYGYTF. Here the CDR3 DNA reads TGTGCCAGCAGCGTGACGGGACAGGATTACTATGGCTACACCTTC.

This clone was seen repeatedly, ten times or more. The CDR3 region has the DNA TGTGCCAGCAGTTTGGGGGCTAGCGGGAGAGACAATGAGCAGTTCTTC. Translating gives CASSLGASGRDNEQFF. The chain carries TRBV28 and TRBJ2-1, with 10 bases matching TRBD2. Looked up from germline, CDR1 is MDHEN and CDR2 is SYDVKM. Trimming cost V 3 bases and J 5 bases; bases outside gene matches: 7. The CDR3 covers 16 residues.

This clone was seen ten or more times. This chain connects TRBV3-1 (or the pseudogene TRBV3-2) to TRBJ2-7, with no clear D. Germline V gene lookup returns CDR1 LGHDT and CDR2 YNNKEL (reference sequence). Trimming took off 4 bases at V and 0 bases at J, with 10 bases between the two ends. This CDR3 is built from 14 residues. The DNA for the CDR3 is TGTGCCAGCAGCCTCCGGGTCGTCTCCTACGAGCAGTACTTC. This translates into CASSLRVVSYEQYF.

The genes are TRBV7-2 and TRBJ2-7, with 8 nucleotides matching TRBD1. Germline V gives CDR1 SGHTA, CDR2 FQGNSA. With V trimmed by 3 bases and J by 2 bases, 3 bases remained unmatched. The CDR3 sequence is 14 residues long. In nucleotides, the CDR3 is TGTGCCAGCAGCTTTCCGGGACAGGCCTACGAGCAGTACTTC. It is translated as CASSFPGQAYEQYF.

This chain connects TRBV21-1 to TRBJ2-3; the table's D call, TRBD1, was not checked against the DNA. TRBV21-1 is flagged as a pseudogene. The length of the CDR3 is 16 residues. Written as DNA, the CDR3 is TGTGCCAGCACCCCCTCGGATGCAGGGGTAAGAGATACGCAGTATTTT. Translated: CASTPSDAGVRDTQYF.